A single sample gave rise to the 31 T cell receptor beta chains below, sequenced in a study of blood T cell repertoires in COVID-19. The protocol was immunoSEQ multiplex PCR, while the TCRdb copy is restricted to in-frame clones and leaves out a portion. Here the sample spans fewer than 200,000 clones, 85% being singletons. The source material was peripheral blood. The receptors here all came from a woman aged 55-69 years with COVID-19, enrolled during active disease.

This clone was seen a single time. This chain links TRBV18 with TRBJ2-4; 10 nucleotides line up with TRBD2. V lost 4 bases and J lost 9; bases outside the gene matches: 9. Germline V CDR1 and CDR2: KGHSH, LQKENI. The CDR3 contains 15 residues. The CDR3 loop is CASSQAGGNLGIQYF. The CDR3 DNA sequence: TGTGCCAGCTCACAAGCGGGAGGGAATTTAGGCATTCAGTACTTC.

The J gene is TRBJ1-2, the V gene TRBV7-8, with D perhaps TRBD1 (5 bases). This CDR3 comprises 16 residues. V was shortened by 3 bases and J by 3 bases, with 17 bases between the two germline ends. Germline-derived CDR1 and CDR2 are SGHVS and FQNEAQ. CDR3 amino acids: CASSFPKGYEDYGYTF. The CDR3 DNA reads TGTGCCAGCAGCTTCCCAAAGGGGTATGAAGACTATGGCTACACCTTC.

The chain joins TRBV12-5 to TRBJ1-4; D not resolved. The CDR3 is 14 residues long. V was shortened by 6 bases and J by 8 bases, with 16 bases between the two germline ends. CDR1 is LGHNT, CDR2 FRNRAP, per germline. The CDR3 DNA sequence: TGTGCTAGTGGCTTCGGTGCGGTAGTCGAAAAACTGTTTTTT. Translating gives CASGFGAVVEKLFF.

The rearrangement joins TRBV3-1 (or the pseudogene TRBV3-2) to TRBJ2-1; D remains ambiguous. In germline, CDR1 is LGHDT, CDR2 YNNKEL (reference sequence). The CDR3 totals 14 residues. The V end lost 3 bases, the J end lost 7 bases, and 13 bases lay between the germline ends. CDR3 in amino acids: CASSQAATQNEQFF. Here the CDR3 DNA reads TGTGCCAGCAGCCAGGCGGCTACACAAAATGAGCAGTTCTTC.

The chain couples TRBV5-4 to TRBJ1-2; 11 nucleotides match TRBD1. The V segment lost 6 bases and the J segment 0 bases; nucleotides outside the gene matches: 13. CDR1 SGHNT and CDR2 YYREEE come from the germline V gene (reference sequence). CDR3 length: 18 residues. The CDR3 nucleotides read TGTGCCAGCATCAAGATCTCGGGACAGGGGGAAGCTAACTATGGCTACACCTTC. Translation: CASIKISGQGEANYGYTF.

This rearrangement joins TRBV9 to TRBJ2-1; 15 bases match TRBD2. The CDR3 runs to 16 residues. CDR1 is SGDLS and CDR2 is YYNGEE in the germline V gene. V shed 4 bases and J 5 bases; nucleotides not matched to a gene: 4. CDR3 DNA sequence: TGTGCCAGCAGCATCCGGACTAGCGGGGGGGACAATGAGCAGTTCTTC. Residues: CASSIRTSGGDNEQFF.

This clone has at least ten counts. The chain has TRBV11-2 and TRBJ1-1; D not certain. The CDR3 sequence is 13 residues long. CDR1 SGHAT and CDR2 FQNNGV come from the germline V gene. V lost 2 bases and J 7 bases, leaving 11 bases between the germline ends. The CDR3 nucleotides read TGTGCCAGCAGCTTAAGCAGCGAGATTGAAGCTTTCTTT. Protein product: CASSLSSEIEAFF.

This chain links TRBV18 with TRBJ2-7; D possibly corresponds to TRBD2 (5 bases). Germline V lookup: CDR1 KGHSH, CDR2 LQKENI. The CDR3 length is 12 residues. Trimming removed 6 bases from V and 6 bases from J, with 12 bases in between. CDR3 amino acids: CASSPAVSEQYF. The CDR3 DNA is TGTGCCAGCTCCCCAGCGGTTAGCGAGCAGTACTTC.

The J gene is TRBJ2-5, the V gene TRBV9; D is perhaps TRBD1 (5 bases). The CDR3 totals 13 residues. V dropped 4 bases and J dropped 6 bases, with 13 bases sitting between them. Germline lookup yields CDR1 SGDLS and CDR2 YYNGEE. CDR3 coding DNA: TGTGCCAGCAGCCCTCAGGGTAGACAGACCCAGTACTTC. Translated, it gives CASSPQGRQTQYF. Filled out from reference TRBV9 and TRBJ2-5, the complete variable domain reads DSGVTQTPKHLITATGQRVTLRCSPRSGDLSVYWYQQSLDQGLQFLIQYYNGEERAKGNILERFSAQQFPDLHSELNLSSLELGDSALYFCASSPQGRQTQYFGPGTRLLVL.

With respect to this clone: This specimen includes other DNA sequences encoding the same CDR3. The chain combines TRBV10-3 with TRBJ1-2; D is ambiguous. Per the germline V gene, CDR1 is ENHRY and CDR2 is SYGVKD. V was clipped by 2 bases and J by 2 bases, with 6 bases between them. The CDR3 length is 13 residues. CDR3 sequence (DNA): TGTGCCATCAGTGAGGGAGGCAACTATGGCTACACCTTC. It is translated as CAISEGGNYGYTF.

The J gene is TRBJ1-3, the V gene TRBV6-5; no reliable D call. Trimming took 5 bases from V and 0 from J, leaving 11 bases between them. Germline-derived CDR1 and CDR2 are MNHEY and SVGAGI. CDR3 size: 15 residues. The CDR3 region has the DNA TGTGCCAGCAGTCCGGACGGGAGCTCTGGAAACACCATATATTTT. This encodes CASSPDGSSGNTIYF.

The rearrangement uses TRBV18 and TRBJ2-1; the match to TRBD2 covers 15 bases. The CDR3 has 15 residues. Per germline, CDR1 KGHSH and CDR2 LQKENI. The V segment lost 5 bases and the J segment 8 bases; nucleotides outside the gene matches: 4. For the CDR3, the DNA is TGTGCCAGCTCATCGAGGACTAGCGGGGGGGATGAGCAGTTCTTC. Translating it yields CASSSRTSGGDEQFF.

The V gene is TRBV19, the J gene TRBJ1-2; D unclear. The CDR3 is 13 amino acids. Germline lookup yields CDR1 LNHDA and CDR2 SQIVND (reference sequence). V dropped 0 bases and J dropped 1 base, with 3 bases sitting between them. In nucleotides, the CDR3 is TGTGCCAGTAGTATAGAACATAACTATGGCTACACCTTC. Protein: CASSIEHNYGYTF.

CDR3 region: CATGGDTQYF. Here the CDR3 DNA reads TGTGCCACCGGGGGGGATACGCAGTATTTT. The chain combines TRBV25-1 with TRBJ2-3, with 7 bases matching TRBD2. With V trimmed by 10 bases and J by 6 bases, 1 base remained unmatched. This CDR3 spans 10 amino acids. Germline CDR1 is MGHDK and CDR2 is SYGVNS. Full variable domain (missing parts from reference TRBV25-1 and TRBJ2-3): EADIYQTPRYLVIGTGKKITLECSQTMGHDKMYWYQQDPGMELHLIHYSYGVNSTEKGDLSSESTVSRIRTEHFPLTLESARPSHTSQYLCATGGDTQYFGPGTRLTVL.

The V call is TRBV18, the J call TRBJ2-7; 7 bases fit TRBD1. Germline loops: CDR1 KGHSH, CDR2 LQKENI. The CDR3 has 15 amino acids. J lost 4 bases, V lost 6 bases, and 12 bases had no gene match. The CDR3 region has the DNA TGTGCCAGCTCGCACCGGGACAGCGACCTTTACGAGCAGTACTTC. This translates into CASSHRDSDLYEQYF.

The V call is TRBV5-1, the J call TRBJ2-6; 9 bases agree with TRBD1. Germline CDR1 is SGHRS and CDR2 is YFSETQ. This CDR3 contains 16 residues. J lost 1 base, V lost 4 bases, and 3 bases had no gene match. The CDR3 nucleotides read TGCGCCAGCAGCGGGGACAGGGTTTCTGGGGCCAACGTCCTGACTTTC. This codes for CASSGDRVSGANVLTF.

This clone was detected once. The V and J genes are TRBV7-9 and TRBJ1-5; D ambiguous. Trimming removed 2 bases at V and 5 bases at J, with 10 bases between. This CDR3 comprises 14 residues. The germline V gene encodes CDR1 SEHNR and CDR2 FQNEAQ (reference sequence). CDR3 loop: CASSLTAGDQPQHF. CDR3 sequence (DNA): TGTGCCAGCAGCTTAACGGCGGGAGATCAGCCCCAGCATTTT. Together with reference TRBV7-9 and TRBJ1-5, the CDR3 gives the full variable domain: DTGVSQNPRHKITKRGQNVTFRCDPISEHNRLYWYRQTLGQGPEFLTYFQNEAQLEKSRLLSDRFSAERPKGSFSTLEIQRTEQGDSAMYLCASSLTAGDQPQHFGDGTRLSIL.

The chain combines TRBV5-5 with TRBJ1-3; D possibly corresponds to TRBD1 (5 bases). CDR1 and CDR2 from the germline V gene are SGHKS and YYEKEE (reference sequence). The V end lost 1 base, the J end lost 8 bases, and 13 bases lay between the germline ends. There are 14 residues in the CDR3. CDR3 sequence: CASSLSGIGDTIYF. The CDR3 bases are TGTGCCAGCAGCTTGTCAGGGATTGGGGACACCATATATTTT.

This clone was seen just once. The CDR3 reads CASSTPGVPGELFF. The CDR3, as DNA: TGTGCCAGCAGTACCCCAGGGGTCCCCGGGGAGCTGTTTTTT. The gene calls are TRBV6-5 and TRBJ2-2; the D gene is possibly TRBD1 (6 bases). CDR1 is MNHEY, CDR2 SVGAGI, per germline. With 5 bases removed from V and 6 bases from J, the gap between germline ends came to 13 bases. The CDR3 has 14 residues.

The rearrangement links TRBV11-2 to TRBJ2-1; 12 bases match TRBD2. The germline gives CDR1 SGHAT, CDR2 FQNNGV. The CDR3 has 17 residues. J was trimmed by 5 bases and V by 1 base; bases with no gene match: 6. CDR3 nucleotide sequence: TGTGCCAGCAGCTTAGGCCGACTAGCGGGGGAAAACAATGAGCAGTTCTTC. Amino acid sequence: CASSLGRLAGENNEQFF.

The J gene is TRBJ2-5, the V gene TRBV18; 10 nucleotides match TRBD1. Germline values: CDR1 KGHSH, CDR2 LQKENI. V lost 5 bases and J lost 5; bases outside the gene matches: 8. The CDR3 length is 15 residues. In DNA, the CDR3 is TGTGCCAGCTCAATCGACAGGGGGCCGTGGGAGACCCAGTACTTC. It yields the protein CASSIDRGPWETQYF.

This clone was detected only once. V usage is TRBV5-4 and J usage is TRBJ2-5, with 13 nucleotides matching TRBD2. The germline gives CDR1 SGHNT, CDR2 YYREEE (reference sequence). The length of the CDR3 is 16 residues. The J segment lost 0 bases and the V segment lost 4 bases, leaving 3 bases of the junction unmatched. CDR3 sequence: CASSAGLAGHQETQYF. In DNA form, the CDR3 reads TGTGCCAGCAGCGCGGGACTAGCGGGGCACCAAGAGACCCAGTACTTC.

V and J are TRBV6-2 or TRBV6-3 and TRBJ1-1, with D hard to call. The germline V gene has CDR1 MNHEY and CDR2 SVGEGT. Trimming pared 2 bases from V and 4 bases from J, leaving 8 bases between. The CDR3 consists of 13 residues. CDR3 loop: CASSYEAFTEAFF. CDR3 in DNA: TGTGCCAGCAGTTACGAGGCCTTCACTGAAGCTTTCTTT.

The chain joins TRBV7-9 to TRBJ2-7, with 8 bases fitting TRBD1. This CDR3 is built from 15 residues. CDR1 SEHNR and CDR2 FQNEAQ come from the germline V gene (reference sequence). Trimming at V came to 1 base and at J to 0 bases, leaving 2 bases not matched to a gene. The CDR3 sequence: CASSLVGQGSYEQYF. The CDR3 DNA is TGTGCCAGCAGCTTAGTTGGACAGGGCTCCTACGAGCAGTACTTC. Variable domain in full (rest from reference TRBV7-9 and TRBJ2-7): DTGVSQNPRHKITKRGQNVTFRCDPISEHNRLYWYRQTLGQGPEFLTYFQNEAQLEKSRLLSDRFSAERPKGSFSTLEIQRTEQGDSAMYLCASSLVGQGSYEQYFGPGTRLTVT.

V and J are TRBV24-1 and TRBJ1-2; D is uncertain. Germline CDR1 KGHDR, CDR2 SFDVKD. The CDR3 runs to 13 residues. Trimming removed 3 bases from V and 0 bases from J, with 4 bases in between. The DNA of the CDR3 is TGTGCCACCAGTGATGAGTCTAACTATGGCTACACCTTC. Its translation: CATSDESNYGYTF.

This chain connects TRBV11-2 to TRBJ1-2; D gene uncertain. Germline CDR1 reads SGHAT; CDR2 reads FQNNGV. The CDR3 contains 13 residues. Trimming pared 3 bases from V and 2 bases from J, leaving 7 bases between. Written as DNA, the CDR3 is TGTGCCAGCAGCTTGAGACAAAACTATGGCTACACCTTC. As protein: CASSLRQNYGYTF.

This clone appeared once. CDR3 amino acids: CACSSYNSPLHF. Here the CDR3 DNA reads TGTGCCTGTAGCTCCTATAATTCACCCCTCCACTTT. The genes are TRBV6-5 and TRBJ1-6; D remains ambiguous. Trimming left V 11 bases short and J 0 bases short, with 5 bases between. Germline CDR1 reads MNHEY; CDR2 reads SVGAGI. This CDR3 region has 12 residues.

The chain is built from TRBV6-5 and TRBJ1-6; D may be TRBD1 (6 bases). Germline V gives CDR1 MNHEY, CDR2 SVGAGI. The V gene lost 0 bases and the J gene lost 14 bases, with 17 bases spanning the gap. This CDR3 is 15 amino acids long. CDR3: CASSYSDRSLGALHF. CDR3 coding DNA: TGTGCCAGCAGTTACTCCGACAGGAGCTTGGGGGCCCTCCACTTT.

J is TRBJ1-5 and V is TRBV29-1; TRBD1 is a possible D gene (6 bases). The germline CDR1 and CDR2 sequences are SQVTM and ANQGSEA. The length of the CDR3 is 13 residues. V lost 3 bases to trimming and J lost 4 bases, with 10 bases between them. CDR3: CSVDVGGNQPQHF. The CDR3 DNA follows: TGCAGCGTTGATGTAGGGGGAAATCAGCCCCAGCATTTT.

The chain couples TRBV11-2 to TRBJ2-1; D ambiguous. The CDR3 runs to 16 residues. Germline values: CDR1 SGHAT, CDR2 FQNNGV. The V end lost 3 bases, the J end lost 0 bases, and 12 bases lay between the germline ends. As DNA, the CDR3 is TGTGCCAGCAGCTTGATTAGCATCCGCTCCTACAATGAGCAGTTCTTC. This sequence encodes CASSLISIRSYNEQFF.

The chain has TRBV27 and TRBJ2-5, with TRBD1 identical over 7 bases. CDR3 length: 13 residues. V shed 3 bases and J 5 bases; nucleotides not matched to a gene: 3. CDR1 and CDR2 (germline): MNHEY, SMNVEV (reference sequence). CDR3 protein: CASSFTGVETQYF. The CDR3 DNA follows: TGTGCCAGCAGTTTTACAGGGGTCGAGACCCAGTACTTC.